This T cell receptor (beta chain) was obtained from a study of blood T cells in healthy people across ages. Together with a sample-barcoded 5' primer, a J-beta primer mix was included in a second PCR lasting roughly 6 to 12 cycles. TCRdb itself ran the 5' RACE reads through MiXCR, one entry per CDR3 protein. This sample has about 1,800,000 distinct CDR3 sequences, with roughly 30% found just once. The CDR3 loop spans 12 amino acids. Deletions cut 11 bases from V and 8 bases from J, with 16 bases between. Total RNA extracted from each sample amounted to at least 5.5 micrograms. The chain links TRBV12-3 or TRBV12-4 to TRBJ2-1; TRBD2 might be the D (5 bases). The specimen was blood. The sequence derives from a woman in her twenties or thirties in good health. This chain's CDR3 is CAVRGVGDEQFF. The CDR3, as DNA: TGTGCCGTCCGGGGAGTCGGGGATGAGCAGTTCTTC.